The clone carrying this T cell receptor beta chain has more than one count but fewer than ten. Antigen: not known. Each patient came to thyroid surgery without any prior treatment (of any kind). In the authors' methods: Differences in CDR3 between clinicopathological groups were drawn on to build a classifier intended to discriminate distant-metastatic papillary thyroid cancer patients. From the PCR reads, TCRdb re-called clones with MiXCR. These V and J calls derive from TCRdb rather than the authors' analysis. The sample has around 38,000 clones, 28% seen once. The entry originates in a study of metastatic and nonmetastatic thyroid tumors. Study-level background: From malignant and benign thyroid patients, repertoires in blood and in tumor or nodule tissue were compared. Study outcomes and limitations: Benign nodules were reported to have significantly lower TCR beta diversity than malignant thyroid tumors, in blood and tumor.

V shed 6 bases and J shed 1 base, with 12 bases lying between them. The CDR3 consists of 14 residues. CDR1 is MDHEN, CDR2 SYDVKM, per germline. J is TRBJ1-1 and V is TRBV28; tentatively, D is TRBD1 (5 bases). Sequencing was performed on blood. This TCR came from a male donor with papillary thyroid cancer or a benign thyroid nodule (not recorded which). Some clones in this sample may be carry-over from other donors' samples. CDR3 bases: TGTGCCAGCAGAAAAAGTGGGACGAACACTGAAGCTTTCTTT. Amino acids: CASRKSGTNTEAFF.